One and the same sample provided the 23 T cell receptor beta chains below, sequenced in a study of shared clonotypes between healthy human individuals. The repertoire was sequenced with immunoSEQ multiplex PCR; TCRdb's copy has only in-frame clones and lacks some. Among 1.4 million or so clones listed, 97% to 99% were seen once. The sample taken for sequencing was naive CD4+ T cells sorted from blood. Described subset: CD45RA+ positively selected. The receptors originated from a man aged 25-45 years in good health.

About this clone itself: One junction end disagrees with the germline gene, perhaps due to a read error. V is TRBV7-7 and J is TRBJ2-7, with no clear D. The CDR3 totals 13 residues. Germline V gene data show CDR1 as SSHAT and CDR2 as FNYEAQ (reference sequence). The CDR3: CASSRRNGYEQYF. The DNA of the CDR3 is TGTGCTAGCAGCCGCCGGAACGGGTACGAGCAGTACTTC.

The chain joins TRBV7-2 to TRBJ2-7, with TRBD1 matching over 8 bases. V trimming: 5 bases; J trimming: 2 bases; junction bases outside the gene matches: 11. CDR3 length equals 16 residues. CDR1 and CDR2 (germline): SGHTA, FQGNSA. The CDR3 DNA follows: TGTGCCAGCAGCCTGAATATGATGGGACAGGCCTACGAGCAGTACTTC. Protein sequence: CASSLNMMGQAYEQYF.

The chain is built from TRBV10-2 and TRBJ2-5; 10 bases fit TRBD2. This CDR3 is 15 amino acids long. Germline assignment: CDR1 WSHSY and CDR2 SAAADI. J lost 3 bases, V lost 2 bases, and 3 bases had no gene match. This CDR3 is CASSEGLAVKETQYF. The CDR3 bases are TGCGCCAGCAGTGAGGGACTAGCGGTGAAAGAGACCCAGTACTTC.

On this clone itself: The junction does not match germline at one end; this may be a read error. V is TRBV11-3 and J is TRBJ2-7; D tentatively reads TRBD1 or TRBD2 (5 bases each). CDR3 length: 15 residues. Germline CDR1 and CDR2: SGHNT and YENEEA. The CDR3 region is CASSLGTASSYEQYF. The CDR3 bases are TGTGCCAGCAGTTTAGGGACGGCAAGCTCCTACGAGCAGTACTTC. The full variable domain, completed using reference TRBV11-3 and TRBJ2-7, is EAGVVQSPRYKIIEKKQPVAFWCNPISGHNTLYWYLQNLGQGPELLIRYENEEAVDDSQLPKDRFSAERLKGVDSTLKIQPAELGDSAVYLCASSLGTASSYEQYFGPGTRLTVT.

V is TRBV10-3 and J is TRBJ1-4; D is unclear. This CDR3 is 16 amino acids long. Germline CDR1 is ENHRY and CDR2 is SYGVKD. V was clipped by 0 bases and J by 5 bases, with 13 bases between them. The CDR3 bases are TGTGCCATCAGTGAGTCGATCGCCCGCCAAAATGAAAAACTGTTTTTT. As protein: CAISESIARQNEKLFF.

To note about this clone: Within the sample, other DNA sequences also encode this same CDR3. In DNA form, the CDR3 reads TGTGCCAGCAGTAGCATCTACGAGCAGTACTTC. Translation: CASSSIYEQYF. The gene calls are TRBV6-5 and TRBJ2-7; D gene ambiguous. Trimming pared 5 bases from V and 3 bases from J, leaving 5 bases between. Germline CDR1 reads MNHEY; CDR2 reads SVGAGI. The CDR3 runs to 11 residues.

This chain's CDR3 is CASSERGGPTEQFF. The CDR3 coding sequence is TGTGCCAGCAGTGAACGGGGAGGACCAACTGAGCAGTTCTTC. The chain recombines TRBV2 with TRBJ2-1; D perhaps matches TRBD2 (6 bases). This CDR3 is 14 amino acids long. Germline-derived CDR1 and CDR2 are SNHLY and FYNNEI. Trimming left V 2 bases short and J 9 bases short, with 14 bases between.

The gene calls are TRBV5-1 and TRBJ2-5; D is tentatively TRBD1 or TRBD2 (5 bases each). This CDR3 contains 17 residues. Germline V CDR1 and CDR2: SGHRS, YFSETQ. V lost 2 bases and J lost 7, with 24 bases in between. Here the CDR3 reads CASSLRTSAGSTGTQYF. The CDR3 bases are TGCGCCAGCAGCTTACGGACTTCCGCGGGCTCCACAGGGACCCAGTACTTC. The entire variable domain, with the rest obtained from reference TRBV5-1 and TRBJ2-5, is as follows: KAGVTQTPRYLIKTRGQQVTLSCSPISGHRSVSWYQQTPGQGLQFLFEYFSETQRNKGNFPGRFSGRQFSNSRSEMNVSTLELGDSALYLCASSLRTSAGSTGTQYFGPGTRLLVL.

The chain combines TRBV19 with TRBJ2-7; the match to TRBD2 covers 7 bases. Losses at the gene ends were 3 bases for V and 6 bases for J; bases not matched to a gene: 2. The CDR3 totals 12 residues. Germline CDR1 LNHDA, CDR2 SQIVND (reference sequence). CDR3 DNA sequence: TGTGCCAGTAGTATGACGGGGGGCGAGCAGTACTTC. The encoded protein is CASSMTGGEQYF.

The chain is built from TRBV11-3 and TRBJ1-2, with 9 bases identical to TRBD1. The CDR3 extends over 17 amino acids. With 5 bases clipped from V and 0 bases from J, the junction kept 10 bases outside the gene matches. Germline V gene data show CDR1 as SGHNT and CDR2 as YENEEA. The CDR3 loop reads CASSPPDGDRANYGYTF. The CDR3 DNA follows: TGTGCCAGCAGCCCCCCCGACGGGGACAGGGCTAACTATGGCTACACCTTC.

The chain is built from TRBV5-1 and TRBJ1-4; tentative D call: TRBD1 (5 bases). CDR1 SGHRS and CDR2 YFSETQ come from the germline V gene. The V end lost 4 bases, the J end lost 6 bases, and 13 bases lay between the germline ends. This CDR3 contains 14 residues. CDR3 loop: CASSTGTPYEKLFF. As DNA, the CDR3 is TGCGCCAGCAGCACCGGGACCCCTTATGAAAAACTGTTTTTT.

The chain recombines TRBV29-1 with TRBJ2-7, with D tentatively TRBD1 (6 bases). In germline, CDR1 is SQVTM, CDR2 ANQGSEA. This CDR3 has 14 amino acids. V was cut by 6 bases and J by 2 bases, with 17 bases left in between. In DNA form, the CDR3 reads TGCAGCGTCGTCCGGGACACAGGGACCTACGAGCAGTACTTC. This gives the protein CSVVRDTGTYEQYF.

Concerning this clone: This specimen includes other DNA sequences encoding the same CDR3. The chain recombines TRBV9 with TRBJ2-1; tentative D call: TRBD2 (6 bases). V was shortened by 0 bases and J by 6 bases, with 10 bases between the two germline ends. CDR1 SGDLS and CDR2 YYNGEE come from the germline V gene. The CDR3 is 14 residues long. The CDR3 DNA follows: TGTGCCAGCAGCGTAGGGGGACTTGGCAATGAGCAGTTCTTC. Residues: CASSVGGLGNEQFF.

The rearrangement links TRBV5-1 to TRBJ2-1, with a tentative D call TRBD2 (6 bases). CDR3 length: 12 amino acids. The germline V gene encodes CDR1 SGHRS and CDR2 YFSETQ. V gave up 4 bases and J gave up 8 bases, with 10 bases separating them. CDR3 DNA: TGCGCCAGCAGCGTACCTAGCGATGAGCAGTTCTTC. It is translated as CASSVPSDEQFF.

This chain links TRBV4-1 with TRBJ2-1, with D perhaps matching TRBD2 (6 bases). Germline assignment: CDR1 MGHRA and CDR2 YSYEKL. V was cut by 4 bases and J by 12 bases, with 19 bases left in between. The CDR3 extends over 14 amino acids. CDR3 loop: CASSLGTLELGQFF. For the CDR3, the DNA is TGCGCCAGCAGCCTAGGGACTCTGGAGTTGGGGCAGTTCTTC.

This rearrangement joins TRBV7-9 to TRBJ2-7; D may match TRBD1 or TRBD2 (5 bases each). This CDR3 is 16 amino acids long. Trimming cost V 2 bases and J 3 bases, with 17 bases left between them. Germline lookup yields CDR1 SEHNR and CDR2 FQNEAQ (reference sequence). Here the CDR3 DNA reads TGTGCCAGCAGCTTATCCCTTTCGGGGCAGATCTACGAGCAGTACTTC. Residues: CASSLSLSGQIYEQYF.

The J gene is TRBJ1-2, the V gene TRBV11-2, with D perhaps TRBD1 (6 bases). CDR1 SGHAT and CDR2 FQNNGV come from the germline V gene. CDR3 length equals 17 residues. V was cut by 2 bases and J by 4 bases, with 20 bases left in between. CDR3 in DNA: TGTGCCAGCAGCTTAAAGGGCGTTGGCAGGGGCGCCTATGGCTACACCTTC. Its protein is CASSLKGVGRGAYGYTF.

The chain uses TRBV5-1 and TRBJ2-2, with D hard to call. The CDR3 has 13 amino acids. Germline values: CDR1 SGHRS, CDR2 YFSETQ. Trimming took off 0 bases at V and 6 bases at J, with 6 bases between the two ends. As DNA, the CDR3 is TGCGCCAGCAGCTTGGATTTATCCGGGGAGCTGTTTTTT. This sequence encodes CASSLDLSGELFF. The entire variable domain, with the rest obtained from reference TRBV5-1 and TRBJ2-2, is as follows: KAGVTQTPRYLIKTRGQQVTLSCSPISGHRSVSWYQQTPGQGLQFLFEYFSETQRNKGNFPGRFSGRQFSNSRSEMNVSTLELGDSALYLCASSLDLSGELFFGEGSRLTVL.

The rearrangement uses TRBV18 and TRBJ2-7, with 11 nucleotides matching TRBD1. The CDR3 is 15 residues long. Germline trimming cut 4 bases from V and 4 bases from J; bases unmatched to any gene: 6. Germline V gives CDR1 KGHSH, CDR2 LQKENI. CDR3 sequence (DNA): TGTGCCAGCTCACTGTCTCGGGACAGGGGGTACGAGCAGTACTTC. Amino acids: CASSLSRDRGYEQYF.

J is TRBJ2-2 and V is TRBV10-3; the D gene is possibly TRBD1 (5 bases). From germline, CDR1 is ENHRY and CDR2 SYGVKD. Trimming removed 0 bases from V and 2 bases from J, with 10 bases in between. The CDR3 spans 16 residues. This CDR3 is CAISESDRRNTGELFF. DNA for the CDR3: TGTGCCATCAGTGAGTCAGACAGAAGAAACACCGGGGAGCTGTTTTTT.

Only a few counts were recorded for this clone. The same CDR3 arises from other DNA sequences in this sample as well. The CDR3 sequence: CASSPTGGTDTQYF. The CDR3 DNA reads as TGTGCCAGCTCACCAACAGGGGGCACAGATACGCAGTATTTT. The chain carries TRBV18 and TRBJ2-3; 7 nucleotides agree with TRBD1. J was trimmed by 1 base and V by 2 bases; bases with no gene match: 0. Germline loops: CDR1 KGHSH, CDR2 LQKENI. This CDR3 comprises 14 residues.

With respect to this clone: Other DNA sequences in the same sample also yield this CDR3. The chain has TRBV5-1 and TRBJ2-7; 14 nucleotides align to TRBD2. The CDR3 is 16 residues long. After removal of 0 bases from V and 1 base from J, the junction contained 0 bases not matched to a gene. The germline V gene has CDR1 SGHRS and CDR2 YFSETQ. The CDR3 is CASSLGLAGGSYEQYF. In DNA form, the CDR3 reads TGCGCCAGCAGCTTGGGACTAGCGGGAGGGTCCTACGAGCAGTACTTC.

The CDR3 is CASSPGTVSSYEQYF. The CDR3 bases are TGTGCCAGCAGCCCCGGGACGGTCAGCTCCTACGAGCAGTACTTC. The chain is built from TRBV28 and TRBJ2-7; D may be TRBD1 or TRBD2 (5 bases each). The CDR3 runs 15 residues. Germline CDR1 is MDHEN and CDR2 is SYDVKM. Trimming stripped 6 bases from V and 0 bases from J, with 15 bases between.